This TCR beta chain was identified in a study of blood T cell repertoires in COVID-19. The method was immunoSEQ multiplex PCR; TCRdb's version includes in-frame clones alone and lacks a portion of them. The sample has approximately 14,000 clones, about 86% seen once; the top ten hold roughly a tenth. The CDR3 loop spans 15 amino acids. Germline V lookup: CDR1 LNHDA, CDR2 SQIVND (reference sequence). Trimming took 4 bases from V and 2 from J, leaving 12 bases between them. Material: peripheral blood. The TCR sequence derives from a human donor in a cohort sampled during active COVID-19. The V and J genes are TRBV19 and TRBJ1-5, with D possibly matching TRBD1 (6 bases). DNA for the CDR3: TGTGCCAGTAGTAAGGGGGGGCATGGCAATCAGCCCCAGCATTTT. The encoded protein is CASSKGGHGNQPQHF.